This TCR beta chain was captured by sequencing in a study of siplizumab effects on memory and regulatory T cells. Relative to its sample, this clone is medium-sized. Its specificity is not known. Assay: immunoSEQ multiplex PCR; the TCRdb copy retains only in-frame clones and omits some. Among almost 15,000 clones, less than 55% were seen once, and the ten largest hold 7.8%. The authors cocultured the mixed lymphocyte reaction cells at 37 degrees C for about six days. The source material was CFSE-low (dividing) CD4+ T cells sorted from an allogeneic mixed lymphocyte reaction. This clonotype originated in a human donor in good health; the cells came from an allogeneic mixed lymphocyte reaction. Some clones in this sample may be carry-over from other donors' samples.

The CDR3 protein is CASSPGTGSYEQYF. CDR3 sequence (DNA): TGTGCCAGCAGCCCCGGGACAGGCTCCTACGAGCAGTACTTC. The V and J genes are TRBV7-9 and TRBJ2-7, with 8 bases that match TRBD1. This CDR3 contains 14 residues. With 5 bases clipped from V and 0 bases from J, the junction kept 3 bases outside the gene matches. Per the germline V gene, CDR1 is SEHNR and CDR2 is FQNEAQ (reference sequence).